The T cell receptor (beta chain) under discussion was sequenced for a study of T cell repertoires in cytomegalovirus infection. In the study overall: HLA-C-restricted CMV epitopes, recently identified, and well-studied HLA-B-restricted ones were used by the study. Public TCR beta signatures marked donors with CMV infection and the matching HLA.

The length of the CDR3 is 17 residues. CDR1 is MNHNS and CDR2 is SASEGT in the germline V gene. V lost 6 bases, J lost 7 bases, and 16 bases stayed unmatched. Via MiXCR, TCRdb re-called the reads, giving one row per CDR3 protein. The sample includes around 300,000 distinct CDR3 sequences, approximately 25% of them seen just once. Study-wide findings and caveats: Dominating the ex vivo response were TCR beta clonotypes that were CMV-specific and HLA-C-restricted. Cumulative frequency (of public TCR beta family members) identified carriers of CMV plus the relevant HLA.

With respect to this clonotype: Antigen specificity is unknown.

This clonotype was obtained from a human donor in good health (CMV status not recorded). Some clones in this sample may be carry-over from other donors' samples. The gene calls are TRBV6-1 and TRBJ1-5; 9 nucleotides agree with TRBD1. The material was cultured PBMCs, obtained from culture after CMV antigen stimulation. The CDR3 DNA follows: TGTGCCAGCAGGGAGATAAGCCCCGGGACAGGGAGGCAGCCCCAGCATTTT. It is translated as CASREISPGTGRQPQHF.